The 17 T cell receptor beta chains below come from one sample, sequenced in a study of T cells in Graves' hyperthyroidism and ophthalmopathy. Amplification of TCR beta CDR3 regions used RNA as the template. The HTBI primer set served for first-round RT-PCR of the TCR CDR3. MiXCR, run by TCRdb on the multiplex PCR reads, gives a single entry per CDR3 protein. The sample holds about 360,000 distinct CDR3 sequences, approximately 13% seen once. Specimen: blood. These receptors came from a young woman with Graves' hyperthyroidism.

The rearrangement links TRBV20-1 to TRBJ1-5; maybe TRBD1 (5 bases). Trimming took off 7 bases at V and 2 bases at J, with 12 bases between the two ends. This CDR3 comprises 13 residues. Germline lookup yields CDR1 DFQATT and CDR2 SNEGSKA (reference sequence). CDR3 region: CSVTQGGNQPQHF. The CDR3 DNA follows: TGCAGTGTTACCCAGGGTGGCAATCAGCCCCAGCATTTT.

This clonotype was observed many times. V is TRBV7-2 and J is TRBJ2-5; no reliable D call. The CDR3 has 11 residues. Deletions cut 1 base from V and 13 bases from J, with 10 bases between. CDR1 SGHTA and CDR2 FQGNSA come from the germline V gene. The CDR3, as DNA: TGTGCCAGCAGCTTAGATGGCCCTCGGTACTTC. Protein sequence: CASSLDGPRYF. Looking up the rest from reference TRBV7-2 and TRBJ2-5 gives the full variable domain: GAGVSQSPSNKVTEKGKDVELRCDPISGHTALYWYRQSLGQGLEFLIYFQGNSAPDKSGLPSDRFSAERTGGSVSTLTIQRTQQEDSAVYLCASSLDGPRYFGPGTRLLVL.

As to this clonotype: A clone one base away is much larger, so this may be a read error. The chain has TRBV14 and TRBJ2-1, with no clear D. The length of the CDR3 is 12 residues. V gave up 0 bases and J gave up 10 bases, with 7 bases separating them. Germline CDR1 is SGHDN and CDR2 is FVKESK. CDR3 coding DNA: TGTGCCAGCAGCCAAGATGGTGAGGAGCAGTTCTTC. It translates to CASSQDGEEQFF.

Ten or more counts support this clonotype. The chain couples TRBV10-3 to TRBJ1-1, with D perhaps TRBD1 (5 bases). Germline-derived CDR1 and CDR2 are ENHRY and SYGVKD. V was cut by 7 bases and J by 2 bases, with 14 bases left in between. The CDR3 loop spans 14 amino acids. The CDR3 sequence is CAIKLSDSNTEAFF. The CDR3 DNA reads TGTGCCATCAAACTCTCCGACAGCAACACTGAAGCTTTCTTT.

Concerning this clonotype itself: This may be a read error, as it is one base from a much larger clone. CDR3 nucleotides: TGTGCCAGCAGTCCCCAGTTGGTCAATGAGCAGTTCTTC. It yields the protein CASSPQLVNEQFF. This rearrangement joins TRBV28 to TRBJ2-1; D uncertain. Trimming stripped 5 bases from V and 6 bases from J, with 11 bases between. The CDR3 contains 13 residues. CDR1 is MDHEN, CDR2 SYDVKM, per germline.

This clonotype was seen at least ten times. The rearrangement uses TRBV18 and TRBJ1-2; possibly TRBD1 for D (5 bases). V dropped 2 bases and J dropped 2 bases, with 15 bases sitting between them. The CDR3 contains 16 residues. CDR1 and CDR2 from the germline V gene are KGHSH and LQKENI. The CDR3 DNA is TGTGCCAGCTCACCAGGCAGGGATTTTTCCAACTATGGCTACACCTTC. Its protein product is CASSPGRDFSNYGYTF.

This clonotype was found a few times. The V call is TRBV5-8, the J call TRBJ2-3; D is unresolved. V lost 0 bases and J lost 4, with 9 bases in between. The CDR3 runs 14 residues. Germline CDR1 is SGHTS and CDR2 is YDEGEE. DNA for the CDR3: TGTGCCAGCAGCTTGGGTTCAACTTCAGATACGCAGTATTTT. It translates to CASSLGSTSDTQYF.

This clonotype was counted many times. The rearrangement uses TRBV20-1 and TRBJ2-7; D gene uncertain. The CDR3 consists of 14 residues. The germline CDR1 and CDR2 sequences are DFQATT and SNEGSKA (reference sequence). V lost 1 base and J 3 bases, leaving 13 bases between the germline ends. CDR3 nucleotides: TGCAGTGCTAGAGGGGCCAGGCTGCGCTACGAGCAGTACTTC. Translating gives CSARGARLRYEQYF.

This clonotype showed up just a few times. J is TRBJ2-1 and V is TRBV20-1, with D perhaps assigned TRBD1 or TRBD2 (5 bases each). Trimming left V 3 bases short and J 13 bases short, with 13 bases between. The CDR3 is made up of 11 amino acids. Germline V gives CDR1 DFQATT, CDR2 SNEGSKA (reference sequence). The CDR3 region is CSASPGTPQFF. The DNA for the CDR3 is TGCAGTGCTAGCCCCGGGACCCCTCAGTTCTTC.

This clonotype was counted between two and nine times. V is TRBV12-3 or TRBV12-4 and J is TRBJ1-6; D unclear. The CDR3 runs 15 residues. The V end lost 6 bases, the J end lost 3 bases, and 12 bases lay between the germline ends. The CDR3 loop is CASRGREVYNSPLHF. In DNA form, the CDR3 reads TGTGCCAGCAGGGGAAGGGAGGTCTATAATTCACCCCTCCACTTT.

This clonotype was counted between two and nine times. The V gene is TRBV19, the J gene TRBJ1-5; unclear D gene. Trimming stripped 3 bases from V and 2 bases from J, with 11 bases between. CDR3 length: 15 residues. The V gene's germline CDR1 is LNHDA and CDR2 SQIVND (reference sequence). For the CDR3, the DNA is TGTGCCAGTAGTATTGAAGGGCTCGGCAATCAGCCCCAGCATTTT. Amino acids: CASSIEGLGNQPQHF.

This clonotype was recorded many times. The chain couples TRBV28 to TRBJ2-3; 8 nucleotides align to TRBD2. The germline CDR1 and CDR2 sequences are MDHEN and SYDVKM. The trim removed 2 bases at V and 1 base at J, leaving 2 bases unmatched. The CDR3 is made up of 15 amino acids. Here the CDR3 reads CASSLAGGRTDTQYF. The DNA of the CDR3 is TGTGCCAGCAGTTTAGCGGGGGGACGCACAGATACGCAGTATTTT.

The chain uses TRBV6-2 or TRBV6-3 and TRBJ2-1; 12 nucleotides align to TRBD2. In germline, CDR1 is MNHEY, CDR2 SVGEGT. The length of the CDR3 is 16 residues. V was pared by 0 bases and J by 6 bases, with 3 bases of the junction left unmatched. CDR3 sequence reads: CASSYSSSGGANEQFF. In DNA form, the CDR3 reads TGTGCCAGCAGTTACTCTTCTAGCGGGGGGGCCAATGAGCAGTTCTTC.

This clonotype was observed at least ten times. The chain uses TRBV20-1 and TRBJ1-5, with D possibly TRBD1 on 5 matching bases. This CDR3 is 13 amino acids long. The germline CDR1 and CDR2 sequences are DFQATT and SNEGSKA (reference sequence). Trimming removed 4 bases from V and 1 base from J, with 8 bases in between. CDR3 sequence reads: CSANRDSNQPQHF. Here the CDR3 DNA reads TGCAGTGCTAACCGGGACAGCAATCAGCCCCAGCATTTT.

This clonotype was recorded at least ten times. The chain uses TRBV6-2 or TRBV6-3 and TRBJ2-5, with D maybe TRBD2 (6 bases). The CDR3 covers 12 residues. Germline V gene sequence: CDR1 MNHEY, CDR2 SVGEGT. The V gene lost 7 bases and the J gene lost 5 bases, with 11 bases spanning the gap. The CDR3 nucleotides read TGTGCCAGCAATGTAGCGGAGGAGACCCAGTACTTC. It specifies CASNVAEETQYF.

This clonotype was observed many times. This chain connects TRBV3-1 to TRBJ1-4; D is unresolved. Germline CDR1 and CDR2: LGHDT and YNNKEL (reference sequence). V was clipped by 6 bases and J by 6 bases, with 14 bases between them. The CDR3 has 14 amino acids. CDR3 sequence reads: CASSPHPSDEKLFF. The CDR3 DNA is TGTGCCAGCAGTCCCCACCCATCGGATGAAAAACTGTTTTTT.

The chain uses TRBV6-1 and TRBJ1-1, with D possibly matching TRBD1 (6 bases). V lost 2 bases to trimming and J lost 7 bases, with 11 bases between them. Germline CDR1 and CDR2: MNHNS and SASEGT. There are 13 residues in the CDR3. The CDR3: CASSEKHRVEAFF. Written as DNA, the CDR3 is TGTGCCAGCAGTGAAAAGCACAGGGTTGAAGCTTTCTTT.